This TCR beta chain was sequenced for a study of regulatory T cells in long-lasting Graves disease. This clonotype has a handful of counts. Antigen unknown. Libraries of TCR beta came from iRepertoire HTBI primers plus Arm-PCR of CDR3 regions. TCRdb re-analysed the multiplex PCR reads in MiXCR, keeping a single row per CDR3 protein. The data contain around 400,000 distinct CDR3 sequences, about an eighth of them singletons. Study results and caveats: For persistent Graves' patients, TCR diversity was lower than for newly diagnosed ones.

Time point specified: newly diagnosed GD, antithyroid drugs for less than 3 months. RNA isolated from PBMCs was used to make the TCR library. These same records also appear under a second study, on T cells in Graves' hyperthyroidism and ophthalmopathy. That paper states: Blood also held most thyroid clonotypes expanded beyond 0.001.

The starting material was peripheral blood mononuclear cells (PBMCs), obtained at new diagnosis, from a patient treated with antithyroid drugs. The clonotype originates from a woman younger than 35 with Graves disease.

CDR3 DNA: TGTGCCAGCAGTGAATGGAGGGGTGCGGAGACAGATACGCAGTATTTT. This translates into CASSEWRGAETDTQYF. This chain links TRBV25-1 with TRBJ2-3; tentatively, D is TRBD2 (6 bases). Germline loops: CDR1 MGHDK, CDR2 SYGVNS. The CDR3 runs 16 residues. V shed 1 base and J shed 3 bases, with 14 bases lying between them.